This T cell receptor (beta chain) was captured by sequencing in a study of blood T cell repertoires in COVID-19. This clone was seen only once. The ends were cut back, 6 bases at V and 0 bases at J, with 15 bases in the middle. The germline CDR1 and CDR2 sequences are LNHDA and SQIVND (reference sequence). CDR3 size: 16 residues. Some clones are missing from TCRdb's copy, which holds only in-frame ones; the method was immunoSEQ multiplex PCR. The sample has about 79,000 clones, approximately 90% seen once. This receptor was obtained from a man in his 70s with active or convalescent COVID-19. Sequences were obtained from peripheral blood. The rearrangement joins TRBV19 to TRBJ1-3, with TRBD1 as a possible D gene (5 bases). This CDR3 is CASSLTQVASGNTIYF. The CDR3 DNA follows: TGTGCCAGTAGCCTGACACAGGTAGCCTCTGGAAACACCATATATTTT.